This is a list of T cell receptor beta chains from one sample in a study of cytomegalovirus exposure and HLA in healthy donors. Assay used: immunoSEQ multiplex PCR; TCRdb lists only in-frame clones, some missing. Here the sample spans 100,000 to 150,000 clones, about 85% being singletons. Sequenced material: PBMCs. These receptors all come from a man younger than 35 in good health and CMV-seropositive. CDR3s include the opening cysteine and the closing phenylalanine or tryptophan. The D gene is left open where the match is weak. A row's size may be missing; if present it is once, few, many or a size class.

v_call: TRBV6-5
clone_size: .
j_call: TRBJ1-2
d_call: .
cdr3_aa: CASSYGRGYTF
cdr3_nt: TGTGCCAGCAGTTACGGGCGTGGCTACACCTTC

v_call: TRBV19
clone_size: once
j_call: TRBJ1-1
d_call: .
cdr3_aa: CASSYRETNTEAFF
cdr3_nt: TGTGCCAGTAGCTACAGGGAGACGAACACTGAAGCTTTCTTT

v_call: TRBV4-1
clone_size: once
j_call: TRBJ1-6
d_call: .
cdr3_aa: CASSQDGSGKRYSPLHF
cdr3_nt: TGCGCCAGCAGCCAAGACGGGTCGGGGAAGAGGTATTCACCCCTCCACTTT

v_call: TRBV7-2
clone_size: .
j_call: TRBJ1-1
d_call: .
cdr3_aa: CASSSGRNTEAFF
cdr3_nt: TGTGCCAGCAGCTCAGGGCGGAACACTGAAGCTTTCTTT

v_call: TRBV7-9
clone_size: .
j_call: TRBJ1-4
d_call: TRBD1
cdr3_aa: CASSVRDRVEKLFF
cdr3_nt: TGTGCCAGCAGCGTCCGGGACAGGGTTGAAAAACTGTTTTTT

v_call: TRBV2
clone_size: .
j_call: TRBJ2-5
d_call: TRBD2
cdr3_aa: CASSEGTSGGLQETQYF
cdr3_nt: TGTGCCAGCAGTGAGGGGACTAGCGGGGGACTCCAAGAGACCCAGTACTTC

v_call: TRBV5-6
clone_size: .
j_call: TRBJ2-7
d_call: TRBD1
cdr3_aa: CASSWGQGPWEQYF
cdr3_nt: TGTGCCAGCAGCTGGGGACAGGGCCCCTGGGAGCAGTACTTC

v_call: TRBV27
clone_size: .
j_call: TRBJ1-2
d_call: .
cdr3_aa: CASSLNFRANYGYTF
cdr3_nt: TGTGCCAGCAGTTTAAATTTCAGGGCTAACTATGGCTACACCTTC

v_call: TRBV7-2
clone_size: few
j_call: TRBJ1-6
d_call: TRBD1
cdr3_aa: CASSVGTDNSPLHF
cdr3_nt: TGTGCCAGCAGCGTCGGGACAGATAATTCACCCCTCCACTTT

v_call: TRBV7-8
clone_size: .
j_call: TRBJ1-3
d_call: .
cdr3_aa: CASSLVGGGNTIYF
cdr3_nt: TGTGCCAGCAGCTTAGTCGGAGGAGGAAACACCATATATTTT

v_call: TRBV18
clone_size: .
j_call: TRBJ1-2
d_call: TRBD1
cdr3_aa: CASSFYDRARANYGYTF
cdr3_nt: TGTGCCAGCTCATTCTACGACAGGGCACGAGCTAACTATGGCTACACCTTC

v_call: TRBV5-1
clone_size: .
j_call: TRBJ2-3
d_call: TRBD1
cdr3_aa: CASSPGQGSDTQYF
cdr3_nt: TGCGCCAGCAGCCCGGGACAGGGTTCAGATACGCAGTATTTT

v_call: TRBV7-2
clone_size: .
j_call: TRBJ1-6
d_call: TRBD1
cdr3_aa: CASSARDSSYNSPLHF
cdr3_nt: TGTGCCAGCAGCGCCCGGGACAGCTCCTATAATTCACCCCTCCACTTT

v_call: TRBV28
clone_size: .
j_call: TRBJ2-4
d_call: .
cdr3_aa: CASSPTGFNQYF
cdr3_nt: TGTGCCAGCAGTCCCACAGGGTTTAATCAGTACTTC

v_call: TRBV5-1
clone_size: .
j_call: TRBJ2-3
d_call: .
cdr3_aa: CASSLGTNTDTQYF
cdr3_nt: TGCGCCAGCAGCTTGGGTACAAACACAGATACGCAGTATTTT

v_call: TRBV21-1
clone_size: .
j_call: TRBJ2-1
d_call: .
cdr3_aa: CASLTGYYNEQFF
cdr3_nt: TGTGCCAGCCTCACAGGGTATTACAATGAGCAGTTCTTC

v_call: TRBV4-1
clone_size: .
j_call: TRBJ1-6
d_call: .
cdr3_aa: CASSGPHGGGRTPLHF
cdr3_nt: TGCGCCAGCAGCGGACCGCATGGGGGGGGGCGAACACCCCTCCACTTT

v_call: TRBV6-5
clone_size: .
j_call: TRBJ1-2
d_call: .
cdr3_aa: CASSYSYGGDGYTF
cdr3_nt: TGTGCCAGCAGTTACTCGTACGGCGGTGATGGCTACACCTTC

v_call: TRBV9
clone_size: once
j_call: TRBJ1-6
d_call: TRBD1
cdr3_aa: CASSPSGTGGPPLHF
cdr3_nt: TGTGCCAGCAGCCCCTCGGGGACAGGGGGCCCACCCCTCCACTTT

v_call: TRBV7-9
clone_size: .
j_call: TRBJ2-3
d_call: TRBD2
cdr3_aa: CASSLAGGDTQYF
cdr3_nt: TGTGCCAGCAGCTTAGCCGGGGGGGATACGCAGTATTTT

v_call: TRBV18
clone_size: .
j_call: TRBJ1-2
d_call: .
cdr3_aa: CASSPIQGQGNYGYTF
cdr3_nt: TGTGCCAGCTCACCGATTCAGGGGCAAGGGAACTATGGCTACACCTTC

v_call: TRBV7-9
clone_size: .
j_call: TRBJ1-2
d_call: .
cdr3_aa: CASSLSTGYYGYTF
cdr3_nt: TGTGCCAGCAGCCTAAGCACAGGGTACTATGGCTACACCTTC

v_call: TRBV6-5
clone_size: once
j_call: TRBJ1-2
d_call: TRBD1
cdr3_aa: CASSYSATGVYGYTF
cdr3_nt: TGTGCCAGCAGTTACTCCGCGACAGGGGTCTATGGCTACACCTTC

v_call: TRBV5-1
clone_size: .
j_call: TRBJ1-1
d_call: .
cdr3_aa: CASSLAGDTEAFF
cdr3_nt: TGCGCCAGCAGCTTGGCGGGGGACACTGAAGCTTTCTTT

v_call: TRBV4-1
clone_size: once
j_call: TRBJ1-5
d_call: TRBD1
cdr3_aa: CASKEFTGGNQPQHF
cdr3_nt: TGCGCCAGCAAGGAATTTACAGGGGGCAATCAGCCCCAGCATTTT

v_call: TRBV5-5
clone_size: .
j_call: TRBJ1-4
d_call: .
cdr3_aa: CASSGEGQQTTNEKLFF
cdr3_nt: TGTGCCAGCAGTGGCGAAGGACAGCAGACAACTAATGAAAAACTGTTTTTT

v_call: TRBV6-1
clone_size: .
j_call: TRBJ2-1
d_call: TRBD2
cdr3_aa: CASRTGGLTYNEQFF
cdr3_nt: TGTGCCAGCAGGACGGGAGGTTTAACCTACAATGAGCAGTTCTTC

v_call: TRBV19
clone_size: .
j_call: TRBJ2-2
d_call: .
cdr3_aa: CASSIAFLNTGELFF
cdr3_nt: TGTGCCAGTAGTATCGCCTTTCTAAACACCGGGGAGCTGTTTTTT

v_call: TRBV7-5
clone_size: .
j_call: TRBJ2-4
d_call: .
cdr3_aa: CVRSQLRDRVYIQYF
cdr3_nt: TGTGTCAGAAGCCAACTCCGGGACAGGGTGTACATTCAGTACTTC

v_call: TRBV11-2
clone_size: .
j_call: TRBJ1-6
d_call: .
cdr3_aa: CASSLKWTAPYSPLHF
cdr3_nt: TGTGCCAGCAGCTTAAAATGGACAGCCCCTTATTCACCCCTCCACTTT

v_call: TRBV7-2
clone_size: few
j_call: TRBJ1-2
d_call: .
cdr3_aa: CASSSQTGNYGYTF
cdr3_nt: TGTGCCAGCAGCTCCCAAACAGGAAACTATGGCTACACCTTC

v_call: TRBV5-1
clone_size: .
j_call: TRBJ1-4
d_call: .
cdr3_aa: CASSPSLGGGEKLFF
cdr3_nt: TGCGCCAGCAGCCCCTCATTAGGGGGGGGTGAAAAACTGTTTTTT

v_call: TRBV6-1
clone_size: .
j_call: TRBJ2-5
d_call: TRBD1
cdr3_aa: CASSFPGTGETQYF
cdr3_nt: TGTGCCAGCAGTTTCCCCGGGACAGGCGAGACCCAGTACTTC

v_call: TRBV4-1
clone_size: .
j_call: TRBJ2-5
d_call: .
cdr3_aa: CASGLRIDGETQYF
cdr3_nt: TGCGCCAGCGGATTACGGATCGACGGGGAGACCCAGTACTTC

v_call: TRBV6-1
clone_size: .
j_call: TRBJ2-1
d_call: TRBD2
cdr3_aa: CASLGLAGSYNEQFF
cdr3_nt: TGTGCCAGCTTGGGACTAGCGGGTTCCTACAATGAGCAGTTCTTC